This T cell receptor (beta chain) was recorded in a study of blood T cell repertoires in COVID-19. Across the whole study: Material from acute and convalescent COVID-19 was sourced from the United States, Italy and Spain.

Enrollment of patients from Seattle took place during active infection, with longitudinal follow-up. Original data processing: It was from reference gene primer amplification that nucleated cell counts were estimated. The data were produced by immunoSEQ multiplex PCR, yet TCRdb's version contains in-frame clones alone and is incomplete. That table gives V, J and clone size, and the DNA gave D and trimming. The profile shows about 180,000 clones, 81% of them singletons. The CDR3 consists of 14 residues. V lost 2 bases and J lost 5, with 10 bases in between. In germline, CDR1 is SGHRS, CDR2 YFSETQ. The origin of this receptor is a woman of 80 years or more with COVID-19, enrolled during active disease. Sequencing input: peripheral blood. The chain is built from TRBV5-1 and TRBJ2-2; no firm D call. CDR3 nucleotide sequence: TGCGCCAGCAGCTTAGTGGCGAGGACCGGGGAGCTGTTTTTT. This encodes CASSLVARTGELFF. Based on the CDR3 plus reference TRBV5-1 and TRBJ2-2, the full variable domain is KAGVTQTPRYLIKTRGQQVTLSCSPISGHRSVSWYQQTPGQGLQFLFEYFSETQRNKGNFPGRFSGRQFSNSRSEMNVSTLELGDSALYLCASSLVARTGELFFGEGSRLTVL.